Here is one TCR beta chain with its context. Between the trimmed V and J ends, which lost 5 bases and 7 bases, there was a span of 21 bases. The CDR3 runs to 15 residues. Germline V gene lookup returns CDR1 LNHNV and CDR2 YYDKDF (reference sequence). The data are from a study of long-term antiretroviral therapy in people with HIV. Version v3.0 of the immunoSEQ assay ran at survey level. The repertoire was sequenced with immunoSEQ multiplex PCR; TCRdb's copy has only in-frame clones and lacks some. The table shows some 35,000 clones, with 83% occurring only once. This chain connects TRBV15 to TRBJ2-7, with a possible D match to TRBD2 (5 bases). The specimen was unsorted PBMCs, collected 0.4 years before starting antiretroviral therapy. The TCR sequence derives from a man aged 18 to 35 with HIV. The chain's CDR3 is CATSYNLRGWREQYF. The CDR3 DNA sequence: TGTGCCACCAGCTACAATCTCAGAGGTTGGAGGGAGCAGTACTTC. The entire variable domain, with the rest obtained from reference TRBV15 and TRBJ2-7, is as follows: DAMVIQNPRYQVTQFGKPVTLSCSQTLNHNVMYWYQQKSSQAPKLLFHYYDKDFNNEADTPDNFQSRRPNTSFCFLDIRSPGLGDTAMYLCATSYNLRGWREQYFGPGTRLTVT.